This T cell receptor (beta chain) is drawn from a study of T cell changes during pregnancy in multiple sclerosis. In regard to this clone: Other DNA sequences within the sample encode an identical CDR3.

Sequencing was performed with immunoSEQ multiplex PCR; in TCRdb, only in-frame clones are kept and a portion is missing. The table records 35,000 to 45,000 clones, 75% to 95% of them present only once. The sample consisted of CD4+ T cells from peripheral blood mononuclear cells, taken in the third trimester of pregnancy. This clonotype was sampled from a female donor with multiple sclerosis, enrolled in a pregnancy study.

The CDR3 sequence is CAWSGGDNQPQHF. The CDR3 nucleotides are TGTGCCTGGAGTGGCGGGGACAATCAGCCCCAGCATTTT. This chain joins TRBV30 and TRBJ1-5, with D unclear. Trimming removed 1 base from V and 3 bases from J, with 7 bases in between. This CDR3 contains 13 residues. Germline loops: CDR1 GTSNPN, CDR2 SVGIG (reference sequence).